These 20 T cell receptor beta chains were sequenced from one sample in a study of T-cell reconstitution after alpha-beta-depleted transplantation in children. It was with unique molecular identifiers that the TCRbeta library was prepared. TCRdb itself ran the PCR reads through MiXCR, one entry per CDR3 protein. This repertoire shows 55,000 to 70,000 distinct CDR3 sequences, roughly 11% found once; its top ten account for roughly an eighth. The starting material was PBMCs, obtained before TCRalphabeta/CD19-depleted stem cell transplant. All receptors come from a boy aged 10-17 years with acute myeloid leukemia, due to receive a stem cell transplant.

At least ten counts were recorded for this clonotype. This rearrangement joins TRBV7-8 to TRBJ2-3; D remains unclear. The CDR3 length is 14 residues. With 2 bases removed from V and 1 base from J, the gap between germline ends came to 7 bases. Germline CDR1 and CDR2: SGHVS and FQNEAQ. The CDR3, as DNA: TGTGCCAGCAGCTTAACCTGGGGCACAGATACGCAGTATTTT. Translated, it gives CASSLTWGTDTQYF.

This clonotype was detected ten times or more. J is TRBJ2-7 and V is TRBV5-1, with 7 bases matching TRBD1. The V gene end was trimmed by 0 bases and the J gene end by 2 bases; junction bases not matched to a gene: 2. The germline V gene has CDR1 SGHRS and CDR2 YFSETQ. The CDR3 has 14 amino acids. CDR3 nucleotide sequence: TGCGCCAGCAGCTTGGCGGACAGGACCTACGAGCAGTACTTC. It specifies CASSLADRTYEQYF.

The gene calls are TRBV7-9 and TRBJ2-2; D is unclear. Germline V gene lookup returns CDR1 SEHNR and CDR2 FQNEAQ (reference sequence). CDR3 length: 14 amino acids. V lost 5 bases to trimming and J lost 6 bases, with 13 bases between them. The CDR3 sequence: CASSQPSRAGELFF. CDR3 in DNA: TGTGCCAGCAGCCAGCCCTCCCGGGCCGGGGAGCTGTTTTTT.

Concerning this clonotype: Just one base apart from a much larger clone, this may be a read error. The CDR3 is CASSPVGQGNTGAFF. DNA of the CDR3: TGTGCCAGCAGCCCCGTCGGACAGGGGAACACTGGAGCTTTCTTT. The chain carries TRBV11-2 and TRBJ1-1, with 9 bases matching TRBD1. CDR3 length equals 15 residues. Germline V gene sequence: CDR1 SGHAT, CDR2 FQNNGV.

The sample holds many counts of this clonotype. The rearrangement joins TRBV12-3 or TRBV12-4 to TRBJ1-5; TRBD1 agrees at 7 bases. Unmatched junction bases numbered 7, after V lost 5 bases and J lost 0 bases. This CDR3 is built from 16 residues. This chain's CDR3 is CASSASGTVSNQPQHF. CDR3 nucleotides: TGTGCCAGCAGTGCCTCGGGGACAGTTAGCAATCAGCCCCAGCATTTT.

Many counts were recorded for this clonotype. This chain uses TRBV12-3 or TRBV12-4 with TRBJ1-2, with TRBD1 as a possible D gene (5 bases). The CDR3 extends over 15 amino acids. V lost 7 bases and J 4 bases, leaving 19 bases between the germline ends. DNA of the CDR3: TGTGCCAGCACCGACGTCAGACGGACAATCTATGGCTACACCTTC. Its protein is CASTDVRRTIYGYTF.

This clonotype was seen repeatedly, ten times or more. The rearrangement uses TRBV20-1 and TRBJ2-3, with D possibly TRBD2 on 6 matching bases. The CDR3 sequence is 13 residues long. The V gene lost 6 bases and the J gene lost 8 bases, with 18 bases spanning the gap. In germline, CDR1 is DFQATT, CDR2 SNEGSKA (reference sequence). The CDR3 sequence is CSAPVGGPVTQYF. The DNA for the CDR3 is TGCAGTGCCCCCGTAGGAGGGCCGGTTACGCAGTATTTT.

This clonotype occurred many times. The V call is TRBV7-9, the J call TRBJ2-2; D uncertain. CDR3 length equals 12 residues. V shed 4 bases and J shed 4 bases, with 4 bases lying between them. Germline V gene lookup returns CDR1 SEHNR and CDR2 FQNEAQ (reference sequence). For the CDR3, the DNA is TGTGCCAGCAGCTCGTTCACCGGGGAGCTGTTTTTT. Amino acids: CASSSFTGELFF.

This clonotype occurred many times. CDR3 region: CASARATNEKLFF. The CDR3 DNA is TGTGCCAGTGCCCGGGCAACTAATGAAAAACTGTTTTTT. This chain connects TRBV12-3 or TRBV12-4 to TRBJ1-4; D gene unclear. This CDR3 is 13 amino acids long. V was cut by 9 bases and J by 0 bases, with 8 bases left in between.

This clonotype was recorded at least ten times. The chain has TRBV11-1 and TRBJ2-5; possible D gene TRBD2, 6 bases. V shed 5 bases and J shed 5 bases, with 15 bases lying between them. The CDR3 sequence is 14 residues long. The germline gives CDR1 SGHAT, CDR2 FQDESV (reference sequence). CDR3 in amino acids: CASSLGLVEETQYF. Here the CDR3 DNA reads TGTGCCAGCAGCCTGGGACTGGTTGAGGAGACCCAGTACTTC.

This clonotype was recorded a few times. The rearrangement uses TRBV7-9 and TRBJ2-7; TRBD2 matches at 9 bases. J was trimmed by 4 bases and V by 4 bases; bases with no gene match: 11. This CDR3 is 16 amino acids long. Looked up from germline, CDR1 is SEHNR and CDR2 is FQNEAQ (reference sequence). The CDR3 coding sequence is TGTGCCAGCAGCTCTTCCTCTAGCGGGAATAGATACGAGCAGTACTTC. It codes for CASSSSSSGNRYEQYF.

This clonotype has only a few counts. The chain links TRBV19 to TRBJ2-2; perhaps TRBD1 as D (5 bases). Germline CDR1 and CDR2: LNHDA and SQIVND (reference sequence). The CDR3 length is 14 residues. Trimming shortened V by 7 bases and J by 5 bases, and 14 bases separated the two germline ends. Here the CDR3 DNA reads TGTGCCAGTAAACAGACGAGACAGACCGGGGAGCTGTTTTTT. This gives the protein CASKQTRQTGELFF. The whole variable domain, filled in from reference TRBV19 and TRBJ2-2, reads DGGITQSPKYLFRKEGQNVTLSCEQNLNHDAMYWYRQDPGQGLRLIYYSQIVNDFQKGDIAEGYSVSREKKESFPLTVTSAQKNPTAFYLCASKQTRQTGELFFGEGSRLTVL.

This clonotype has a count of ten or more. This sequence joins TRBV29-1 and TRBJ2-7; D gene unclear. V gave up 1 base and J gave up 6 bases, with 10 bases separating them. Germline V gene data show CDR1 as SQVTM and CDR2 as ANQGSEA. CDR3 length: 12 amino acids. The CDR3 spells CSVEVRSGEQYF. Written as DNA, the CDR3 is TGCAGCGTTGAAGTTCGATCGGGCGAGCAGTACTTC.

At least ten counts were recorded for this clonotype. The chain recombines TRBV11-2 with TRBJ2-5, with D uncertain. With 5 bases removed from V and 3 bases from J, the gap between germline ends came to 25 bases. Germline assignment: CDR1 SGHAT and CDR2 FQNNGV. The CDR3 runs 18 residues. The CDR3: CASSPHGALKSWEETQYF. Here the CDR3 DNA reads TGTGCCAGCAGCCCCCACGGAGCCTTAAAGAGCTGGGAAGAGACCCAGTACTTC.

At least ten counts were recorded for this clonotype. The rearrangement uses TRBV20-1 and TRBJ2-7; the D gene is possibly TRBD2 (6 bases). CDR1 is DFQATT and CDR2 is SNEGSKA in the germline V gene (reference sequence). Trimming took 0 bases from V and 4 from J, leaving 10 bases between them. CDR3 length: 13 residues. CDR3 sequence reads: CSARDPGVYEQYF. The CDR3 DNA follows: TGCAGTGCTAGAGACCCGGGGGTTTACGAGCAGTACTTC.

This clonotype occurred many times. This sequence joins TRBV24-1 and TRBJ2-1, with 8 bases that match TRBD1. Germline V lookup: CDR1 KGHDR, CDR2 SFDVKD. J was trimmed by 4 bases and V by 3 bases; bases with no gene match: 7. This CDR3 has 16 amino acids. The DNA for the CDR3 is TGTGCCACCAGTGATCCCCGACAGGGGAATTACAATGAGCAGTTCTTC. Translating it yields CATSDPRQGNYNEQFF.

This clonotype was detected ten times or more. The J gene is TRBJ1-5, the V gene TRBV5-6, with TRBD1 matching over 8 bases. Germline V gene lookup returns CDR1 SGHDT and CDR2 YYEEEE. Losses at the gene ends were 4 bases for V and 1 base for J; bases not matched to a gene: 4. CDR3 length: 15 amino acids. CDR3 amino acids: CASSRDRGSNQPQHF. CDR3 nucleotides: TGTGCCAGCAGCCGCGACAGGGGCAGCAATCAGCCCCAGCATTTT. Looking up the rest from reference TRBV5-6 and TRBJ1-5 gives the full variable domain: DAGVTQSPTHLIKTRGQQVTLRCSPKSGHDTVSWYQQALGQGPQFIFQYYEEEERQRGNFPDRFSGHQFPNYSSELNVNALLLGDSALYLCASSRDRGSNQPQHFGDGTRLSIL.

Note on this clonotype: Given a much more abundant clone one base away, this may be a read error. V and J are TRBV6-2 or TRBV6-3 and TRBJ2-5; 10 nucleotides align to TRBD2. The CDR3 has 16 residues. The germline V gene has CDR1 MNHEY and CDR2 SVGEGT. V was pared by 7 bases and J by 2 bases, with 10 bases of the junction left unmatched. The chain's CDR3 is CASTRMGLARQETQYF. CDR3 DNA sequence: TGTGCCAGCACCCGGATGGGACTAGCGCGGCAAGAGACCCAGTACTTC.

This clonotype has at least ten counts. CDR3 nucleotides: TGTGCCAGCCTGGGATGGCAGGGAGATTCACCCCTCCACTTT. Residues: CASLGWQGDSPLHF. The chain is built from TRBV12-3 or TRBV12-4 and TRBJ1-6, with D possibly being TRBD1 (5 bases). The CDR3 is made up of 14 amino acids. V lost 8 bases, J lost 8 bases, and 16 bases lay in between.

In this sample, this clonotype turned up many times. DNA of the CDR3: TGCGCCAGCAGCCAAGATCTGGGGGATGAGCAGTTCTTC. Translation: CASSQDLGDEQFF. This chain uses TRBV4-3 with TRBJ2-1; D possibly uses TRBD1 or TRBD2 (5 bases each). V lost 0 bases and J lost 8, with 8 bases in between. The CDR3 is 13 amino acids. Germline V CDR1 and CDR2: LGHNA, YSLEER.